Listed below are T cell receptor beta chains from one sample, sequenced in a study of T cells in Graves' hyperthyroidism and ophthalmopathy. Via MiXCR, TCRdb re-called the multiplex PCR reads, giving one row per CDR3 protein. The table lists approximately 520,000 distinct CDR3 sequences, roughly 24% of them singletons. Sequencing used blood. The source is a woman in her twenties or thirties with Graves' ophthalmopathy. Each CDR3 is given with its conserved first and last residue. D genes are given only for firm matches. Only some rows state a clone size, as once, few, many or a class for expanded clones.

TRBV7-2	TRBJ1-2	TRBD1	14	many	CASSRGDRGYGYTF	TGTGCCAGCAGCCGGGGGGACAGGGGCTATGGCTACACCTTC
TRBV6-5	TRBJ1-1	.	16	many	CASSSLRSGGYTEAFF	TGTGCCAGCAGCTCATTGCGATCGGGAGGTTACACTGAAGCTTTCTTT
TRBV6-1	TRBJ2-7	TRBD2	15	few	CASSEETSGSYEQYF	TGTGCCAGCAGTGAAGAGACTAGCGGGAGCTACGAGCAGTACTTC
TRBV27	TRBJ2-7	.	14	medium-sized	CASSLGDSVYEQYF	TGTGCCAGCAGTTTAGGGGACTCCGTCTACGAGCAGTACTTC
TRBV4-1	TRBJ1-3	.	16	many	CASSQVAGPRGNTIYF	TGCGCCAGCAGCCAAGTCGCGGGGCCCAGAGGGAACACCATATATTTT
TRBV6-5	TRBJ2-2	.	17	few	CASSSRPTGGNTGELFF	TGTGCCAGCAGTTCACGGCCTACAGGCGGGAACACCGGGGAGCTGTTTTTT
TRBV30	TRBJ2-7	.	15	.	CAWSVLGRATYEQYF	TGTGCCTGGAGTGTACTGGGCAGGGCAACCTACGAGCAGTACTTC
TRBV12-3/TRBV12-4	TRBJ2-7	TRBD2	14	many	CASSWEGTSYEQYF	TGTGCCAGTTCCTGGGAGGGGACCTCCTACGAGCAGTACTTC
TRBV6-2/TRBV6-3	TRBJ1-1	.	15	many	CASSYSSTRGTEAFF	TGTGCCAGCAGTTACTCGTCAACTAGGGGAACTGAAGCTTTCTTT
TRBV2	TRBJ1-1	.	12	many	CASREGMAEAFF	TGTGCCAGCAGGGAGGGCATGGCTGAAGCTTTCTTT
TRBV7-9	TRBJ2-7	.	15	few	CASSLVGRGGFEQYF	TGTGCCAGCAGCTTAGTTGGTCGAGGGGGATTCGAGCAGTACTTC
TRBV7-9	TRBJ1-1	.	14	.	CASSLASRNTEAFF	TGTGCCAGCAGCTTAGCAAGCAGGAACACTGAAGCTTTCTTT
TRBV19	TRBJ2-7	.	15	few	CASSIVQGSPGEQYF	TGTGCCAGTAGTATCGTGCAGGGCAGCCCTGGCGAGCAGTACTTC
TRBV29-1	TRBJ2-5	.	12	.	CSVELAEETQYF	TGCAGCGTTGAGTTGGCGGAAGAGACCCAGTACTTC
TRBV7-9	TRBJ1-2	.	14	many	CASSLGDTFYGYTF	TGTGCCAGCAGCTTAGGGGACACCTTTTATGGCTACACCTTC
TRBV30	TRBJ1-5	TRBD1	14	.	CAWNERQGEQPQHF	TGTGCCTGGAACGAGAGACAGGGAGAACAGCCCCAGCATTTT
TRBV20-1	TRBJ1-1	TRBD1	13	few	CSAATGYGTEAFF	TGCAGTGCTGCGACAGGGTACGGCACTGAAGCTTTCTTT
TRBV7-9	TRBJ2-7	TRBD1	14	many	CASSSTGVYYEQYF	TGTGCCAGCAGCTCTACAGGGGTGTACTACGAGCAGTACTTC
TRBV12-3/TRBV12-4	TRBJ1-2	.	16	few	CASSKDTYRGNYGYTF	TGTGCCAGCAGTAAGGACACATACCGAGGGAACTATGGCTACACCTTC
TRBV5-1	TRBJ1-2	TRBD1	19	.	CASSQTTGTGGSSGYGYTF	TGCGCCAGCAGCCAAACTACCGGAACAGGGGGCTCCTCGGGCTATGGCTACACCTTC
TRBV6-5	TRBJ1-3	.	17	many	CASSYHRRTSSGNTIYF	TGTGCCAGCAGTTACCATAGGCGGACTTCCTCTGGAAACACCATATATTTT